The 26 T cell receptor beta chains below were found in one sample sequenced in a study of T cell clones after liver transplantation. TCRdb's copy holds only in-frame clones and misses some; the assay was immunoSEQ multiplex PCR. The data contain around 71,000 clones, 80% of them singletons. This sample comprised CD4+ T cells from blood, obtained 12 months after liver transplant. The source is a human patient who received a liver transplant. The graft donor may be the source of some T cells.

The CDR3 protein is CASGKLDRVGEQYF. In nucleotides, the CDR3 is TGCGCCAGCGGAAAACTAGACAGGGTTGGCGAGCAGTACTTC. The rearrangement links TRBV5-1 to TRBJ2-7; 7 bases fit TRBD1. V gave up 7 bases and J gave up 6 bases; unmatched junction bases: 13. Germline V gene data show CDR1 as SGHRS and CDR2 as YFSETQ. There are 14 residues in the CDR3.

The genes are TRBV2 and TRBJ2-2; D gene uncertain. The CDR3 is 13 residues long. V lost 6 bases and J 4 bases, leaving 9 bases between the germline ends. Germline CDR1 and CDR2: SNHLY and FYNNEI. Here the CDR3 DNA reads TGTGCCAGCAGCGCCGACTTCACCGGGGAGCTGTTTTTT. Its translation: CASSADFTGELFF. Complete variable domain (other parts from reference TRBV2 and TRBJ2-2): EPEVTQTPSHQVTQMGQEVILRCVPISNHLYFYWYRQILGQKVEFLVSFYNNEISEKSEIFDDQFSVERPDGSNFTLKIRSTKLEDSAMYFCASSADFTGELFFGEGSRLTVL.

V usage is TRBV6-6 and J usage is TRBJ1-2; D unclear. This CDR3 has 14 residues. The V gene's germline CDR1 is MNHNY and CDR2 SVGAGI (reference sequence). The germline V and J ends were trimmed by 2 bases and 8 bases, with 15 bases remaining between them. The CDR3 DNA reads TGTGCCAGCAGTTACGGGCAGGCCTTGTTAGGCTACACCTTC. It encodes CASSYGQALLGYTF.

The CDR3 nucleotides read TGCAGCGTTGAAAAGGGGCTTAACACCGGGGAGCTGTTTTTT. Amino acids: CSVEKGLNTGELFF. The rearrangement uses TRBV29-1 and TRBJ2-2, with D possibly TRBD1 on 5 matching bases. The germline V and J ends were trimmed by 2 bases and 2 bases, with 9 bases remaining between them. The length of the CDR3 is 14 residues. Looked up from germline, CDR1 is SQVTM and CDR2 is ANQGSEA.

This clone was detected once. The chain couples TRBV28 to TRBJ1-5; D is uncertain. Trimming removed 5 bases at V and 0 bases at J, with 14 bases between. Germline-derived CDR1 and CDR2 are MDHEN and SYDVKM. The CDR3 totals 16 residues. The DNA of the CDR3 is TGTGCCAGCAGTCGGCGTCGGCACCCTAGCAATCAGCCCCAGCATTTT. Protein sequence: CASSRRRHPSNQPQHF.

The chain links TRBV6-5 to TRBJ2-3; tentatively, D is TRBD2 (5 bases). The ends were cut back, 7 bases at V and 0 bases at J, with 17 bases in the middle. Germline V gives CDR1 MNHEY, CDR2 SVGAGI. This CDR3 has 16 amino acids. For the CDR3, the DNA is TGTGCCAGCACTTATTTGAGCGGTACTAGCACAGATACGCAGTATTTT. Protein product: CASTYLSGTSTDTQYF.

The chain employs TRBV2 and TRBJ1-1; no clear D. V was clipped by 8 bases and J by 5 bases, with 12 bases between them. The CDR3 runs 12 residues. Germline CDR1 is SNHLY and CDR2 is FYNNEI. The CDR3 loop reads CASGRKGTEAFF. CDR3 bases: TGTGCCAGCGGGAGGAAAGGGACTGAAGCTTTCTTT.

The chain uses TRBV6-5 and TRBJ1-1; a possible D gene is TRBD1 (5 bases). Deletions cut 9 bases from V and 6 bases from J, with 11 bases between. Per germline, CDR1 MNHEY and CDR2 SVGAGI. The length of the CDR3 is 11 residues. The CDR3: CASTWGAEAFF. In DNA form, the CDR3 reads TGTGCCAGTACTTGGGGGGCTGAAGCTTTCTTT.

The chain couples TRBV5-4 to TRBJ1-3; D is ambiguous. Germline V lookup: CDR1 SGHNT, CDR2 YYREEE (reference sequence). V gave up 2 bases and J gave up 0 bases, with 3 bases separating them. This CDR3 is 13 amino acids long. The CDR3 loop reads CASSFFSGNTIYF. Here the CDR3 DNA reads TGTGCCAGCAGCTTTTTCTCTGGAAACACCATATATTTT.

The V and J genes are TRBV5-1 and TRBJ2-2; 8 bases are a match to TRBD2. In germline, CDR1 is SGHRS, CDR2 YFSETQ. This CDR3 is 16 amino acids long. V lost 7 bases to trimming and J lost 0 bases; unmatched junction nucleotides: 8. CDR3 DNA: TGCGCCAGCCAAAGGAAAGCGGGGGCGAACACCGGGGAGCTGTTTTTT. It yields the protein CASQRKAGANTGELFF.

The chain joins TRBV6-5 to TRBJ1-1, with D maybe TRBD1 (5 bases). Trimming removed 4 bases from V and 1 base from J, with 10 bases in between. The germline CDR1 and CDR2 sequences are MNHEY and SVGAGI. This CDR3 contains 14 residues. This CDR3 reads CASSSGLRNTEAFF. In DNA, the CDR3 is TGTGCCAGCAGTTCGGGACTGCGGAACACTGAAGCTTTCTTT.

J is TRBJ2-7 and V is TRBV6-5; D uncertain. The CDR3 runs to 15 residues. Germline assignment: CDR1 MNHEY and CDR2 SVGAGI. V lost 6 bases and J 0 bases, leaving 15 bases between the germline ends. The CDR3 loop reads CASRLDNIHSYEQYF. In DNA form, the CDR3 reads TGTGCCAGCAGGCTCGACAATATCCACTCCTACGAGCAGTACTTC.

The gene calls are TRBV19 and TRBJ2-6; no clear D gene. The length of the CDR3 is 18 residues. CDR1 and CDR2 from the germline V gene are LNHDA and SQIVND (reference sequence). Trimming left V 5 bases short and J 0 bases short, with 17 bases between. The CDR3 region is CASSPLWAFTSGANVLTF. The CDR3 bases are TGTGCCAGTAGTCCCTTATGGGCTTTTACCTCTGGGGCCAACGTCCTGACTTTC. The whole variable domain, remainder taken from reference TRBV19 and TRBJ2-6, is DGGITQSPKYLFRKEGQNVTLSCEQNLNHDAMYWYRQDPGQGLRLIYYSQIVNDFQKGDIAEGYSVSREKKESFPLTVTSAQKNPTAFYLCASSPLWAFTSGANVLTFGAGSRLTVL.

As DNA, the CDR3 is TGCGCCAGCAGCGTAGGCGGGGCACAGTCCTACAATGAGCAGTTCTTC. Protein product: CASSVGGAQSYNEQFF. The V gene is TRBV5-1, the J gene TRBJ2-1; TRBD2 might be the D (6 bases). Deletions cut 4 bases from V and 1 base from J, with 15 bases between. The CDR3 has 16 amino acids. CDR1 and CDR2 (germline): SGHRS, YFSETQ. Full variable domain (remainder filled in from reference TRBV5-1 and TRBJ2-1): KAGVTQTPRYLIKTRGQQVTLSCSPISGHRSVSWYQQTPGQGLQFLFEYFSETQRNKGNFPGRFSGRQFSNSRSEMNVSTLELGDSALYLCASSVGGAQSYNEQFFGPGTRLTVL.

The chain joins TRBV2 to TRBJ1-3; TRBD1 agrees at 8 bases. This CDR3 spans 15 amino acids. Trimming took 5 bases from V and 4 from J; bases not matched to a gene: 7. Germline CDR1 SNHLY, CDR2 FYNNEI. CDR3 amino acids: CASSIRQGRGNTIYF. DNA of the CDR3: TGTGCCAGCAGTATCCGACAGGGGAGAGGAAACACCATATATTTT.

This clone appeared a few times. CDR3 region: CASQTGQGYEQYF. The DNA for the CDR3 is TGTGCCAGCCAAACGGGACAGGGTTACGAGCAGTACTTC. The chain combines TRBV2 with TRBJ2-7, with 9 positions matching TRBD1. Losses at the gene ends were 8 bases for V and 4 bases for J; bases not matched to a gene: 6. The CDR3 spans 13 residues. Germline CDR1 is SNHLY and CDR2 is FYNNEI.

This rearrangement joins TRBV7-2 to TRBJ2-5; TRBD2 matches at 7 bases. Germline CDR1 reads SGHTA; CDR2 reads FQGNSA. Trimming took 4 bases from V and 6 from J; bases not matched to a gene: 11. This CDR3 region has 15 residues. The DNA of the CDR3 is TGTGCCAGCAGCTCCCAGCCGACTAGCACGCAGACCCAGTACTTC. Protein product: CASSSQPTSTQTQYF.

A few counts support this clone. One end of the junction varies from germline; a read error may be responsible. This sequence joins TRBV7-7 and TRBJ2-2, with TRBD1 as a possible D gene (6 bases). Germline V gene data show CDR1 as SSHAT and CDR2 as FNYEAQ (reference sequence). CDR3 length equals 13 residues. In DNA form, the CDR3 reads TGTGCTAGCAGCGCGAGGGGGACCGGGGAGCTGTTTTTT. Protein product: CASSARGTGELFF.

This chain's CDR3 is CASSRDSSSYNEQFF. The CDR3 region has the DNA TGTGCCAGCAGCCGAGACTCCAGCTCCTACAATGAGCAGTTCTTC. The chain links TRBV7-2 to TRBJ2-1; D gene uncertain. V lost 5 bases, J lost 0 bases, and 11 bases lay in between. This CDR3 region has 15 residues. Germline-derived CDR1 and CDR2 are SGHTA and FQGNSA.

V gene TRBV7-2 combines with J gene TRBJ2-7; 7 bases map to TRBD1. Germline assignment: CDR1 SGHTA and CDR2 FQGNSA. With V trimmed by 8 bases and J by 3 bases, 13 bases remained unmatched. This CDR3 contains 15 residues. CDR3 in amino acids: CASHQQGSPFYEQYF. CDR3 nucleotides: TGTGCCAGCCATCAACAGGGGTCACCGTTCTACGAGCAGTACTTC. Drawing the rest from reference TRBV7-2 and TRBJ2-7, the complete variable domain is GAGVSQSPSNKVTEKGKDVELRCDPISGHTALYWYRQSLGQGLEFLIYFQGNSAPDKSGLPSDRFSAERTGGSVSTLTIQRTQQEDSAVYLCASHQQGSPFYEQYFGPGTRLTVT.

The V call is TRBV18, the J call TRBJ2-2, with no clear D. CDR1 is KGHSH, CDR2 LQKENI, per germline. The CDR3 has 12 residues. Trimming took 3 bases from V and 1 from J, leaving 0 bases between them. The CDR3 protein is CASSPNTGELFF. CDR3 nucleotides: TGTGCCAGCTCACCGAACACCGGGGAGCTGTTTTTT.

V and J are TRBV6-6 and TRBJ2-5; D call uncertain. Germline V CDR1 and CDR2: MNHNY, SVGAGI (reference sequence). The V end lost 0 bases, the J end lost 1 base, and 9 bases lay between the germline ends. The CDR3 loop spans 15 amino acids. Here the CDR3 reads CASSYSIGPQETQYF. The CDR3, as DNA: TGTGCCAGCAGTTACTCGATAGGTCCCCAAGAGACCCAGTACTTC.

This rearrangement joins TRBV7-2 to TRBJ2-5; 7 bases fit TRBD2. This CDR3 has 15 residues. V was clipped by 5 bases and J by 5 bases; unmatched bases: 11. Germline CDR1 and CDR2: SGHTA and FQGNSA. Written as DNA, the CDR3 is TGTGCCAGCAGCCCCCCCGGCGGGAGAGTGGAGACCCAGTACTTC. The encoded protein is CASSPPGGRVETQYF. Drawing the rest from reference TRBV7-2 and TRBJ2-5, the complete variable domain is GAGVSQSPSNKVTEKGKDVELRCDPISGHTALYWYRQSLGQGLEFLIYFQGNSAPDKSGLPSDRFSAERTGGSVSTLTIQRTQQEDSAVYLCASSPPGGRVETQYFGPGTRLLVL.

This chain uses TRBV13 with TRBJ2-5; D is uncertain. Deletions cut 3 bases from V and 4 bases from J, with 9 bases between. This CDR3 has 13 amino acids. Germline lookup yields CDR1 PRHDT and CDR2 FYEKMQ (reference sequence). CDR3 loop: CASSFGSRETQYF. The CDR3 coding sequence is TGTGCCAGCAGCTTTGGCAGTCGAGAGACCCAGTACTTC.

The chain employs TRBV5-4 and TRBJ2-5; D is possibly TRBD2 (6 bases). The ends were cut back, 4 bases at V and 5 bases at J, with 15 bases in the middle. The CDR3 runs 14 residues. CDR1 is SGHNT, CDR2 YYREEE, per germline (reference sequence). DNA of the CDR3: TGTGCCAGCAGCCTGCAGGTAGCGGCCGAGACCCAGTACTTC. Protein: CASSLQVAAETQYF.

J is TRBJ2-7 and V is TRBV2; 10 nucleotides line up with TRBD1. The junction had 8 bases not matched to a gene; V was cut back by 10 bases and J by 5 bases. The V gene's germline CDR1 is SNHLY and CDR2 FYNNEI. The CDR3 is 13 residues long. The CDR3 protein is CATRDRGRDEQYF. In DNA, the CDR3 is TGTGCCACCCGGGACAGGGGAAGGGACGAGCAGTACTTC.